A single sample is the source of the 20 T cell receptor beta chains below, sequenced in a study of CD8 T cells in Susac syndrome. An input of about 0.45 to 1 ug of RNA was subjected to reverse transcription using random hexamers. TCRdb redid the calling of the immunoSEQ multiplex PCR reads with MiXCR, one entry per CDR3 protein. The data show roughly 140,000 distinct CDR3 sequences, about 93% seen once. The sample consisted of CD8+ T cells from PBMCs. The receptors here all came from a human donor in good health.

V gene TRBV27 combines with J gene TRBJ1-2, with 7 bases fitting TRBD1. CDR3 length: 14 amino acids. Per the germline V gene, CDR1 is MNHEY and CDR2 is SMNVEV (reference sequence). Trimming cost V 4 bases and J 4 bases; bases outside gene matches: 6. This CDR3 reads CASSSTGNSYGYTF. Here the CDR3 DNA reads TGTGCCAGCAGTTCGACAGGGAACTCCTATGGCTACACCTTC.

This clonotype was recorded only once. The chain uses TRBV3-1 and TRBJ2-7; D not resolved. CDR1 is LGHDT and CDR2 is YNNKEL in the germline V gene (reference sequence). Trimming took off 5 bases at V and 3 bases at J, with 5 bases between the two ends. The CDR3 has 11 amino acids. CDR3 coding DNA: TGTGCCAGCAGCGCGTACTACGAGCAGTACTTC. It translates to CASSAYYEQYF.

This sequence joins TRBV4-1 and TRBJ2-5; D is unresolved. The CDR3 contains 15 residues. The germline V gene has CDR1 MGHRA and CDR2 YSYEKL. Trimming took 2 bases from V and 1 from J, leaving 11 bases between them. The CDR3 loop reads CASSQSPGPQETQYF. DNA for the CDR3: TGCGCCAGCAGCCAATCGCCCGGCCCCCAAGAGACCCAGTACTTC.

The chain is built from TRBV27 and TRBJ2-1; D remains unclear. CDR1 and CDR2 (germline): MNHEY, SMNVEV (reference sequence). CDR3 length: 14 residues. Trimming took 7 bases from V and 5 from J, leaving 15 bases between them. CDR3 nucleotides: TGTGCCAGCACCAGCGTTTCCCCACACAATGAGCAGTTCTTC. Translating gives CASTSVSPHNEQFF.

The J gene is TRBJ2-3, the V gene TRBV5-1; D is unresolved. The CDR3 has 15 residues. Deletions cut 2 bases from V and 1 base from J, with 11 bases between. The germline V gene has CDR1 SGHRS and CDR2 YFSETQ. The chain's CDR3 is CASSLARSGTDTQYF. The CDR3, as DNA: TGCGCCAGCAGCTTAGCCCGATCTGGCACAGATACGCAGTATTTT. Full variable domain (missing parts from reference TRBV5-1 and TRBJ2-3): KAGVTQTPRYLIKTRGQQVTLSCSPISGHRSVSWYQQTPGQGLQFLFEYFSETQRNKGNFPGRFSGRQFSNSRSEMNVSTLELGDSALYLCASSLARSGTDTQYFGPGTRLTVL.

This chain uses TRBV13 with TRBJ1-3, with D unresolved. V was pared by 1 base and J by 2 bases, with 6 bases between. Per germline, CDR1 PRHDT and CDR2 FYEKMQ (reference sequence). The CDR3 extends over 14 amino acids. CDR3 sequence (DNA): TGTGCCAGCAGCTTAGTAGGAACTGGAAACACCATATATTTT. Protein sequence: CASSLVGTGNTIYF.

The chain combines TRBV30 with TRBJ1-3, with D possibly TRBD1 on 5 matching bases. V gave up 5 bases and J gave up 2 bases, with 10 bases separating them. Germline assignment: CDR1 GTSNPN and CDR2 SVGIG (reference sequence). The CDR3 runs to 13 residues. Here the CDR3 reads CAWGQGTGNTIYF. The CDR3 nucleotides read TGTGCCTGGGGCCAGGGAACTGGAAACACCATATATTTT.

The chain joins TRBV12-3 or TRBV12-4 to TRBJ1-1; D is possibly TRBD1 (5 bases). The CDR3 extends over 12 amino acids. The V end lost 6 bases, the J end lost 8 bases, and 13 bases lay between the germline ends. CDR3 region: CASSIWGREAFF. The DNA for the CDR3 is TGTGCCAGCAGCATATGGGGGAGAGAAGCTTTCTTT.

The gene calls are TRBV20-1 and TRBJ2-7; no clear D. CDR1 and CDR2 (germline): DFQATT, SNEGSKA (reference sequence). The CDR3 consists of 13 residues. V dropped 2 bases and J dropped 5 bases, with 13 bases sitting between them. Here the CDR3 reads CSARTGPRDEQYF. The CDR3, as DNA: TGCAGTGCTAGAACCGGTCCTAGGGACGAGCAGTACTTC.

The gene calls are TRBV20-1 and TRBJ1-5; D unclear. The V end lost 3 bases, the J end lost 0 bases, and 15 bases lay between the germline ends. Germline CDR1 DFQATT, CDR2 SNEGSKA (reference sequence). The CDR3 has 16 residues. This CDR3 reads CSASLGVPDSNQPQHF. CDR3 coding DNA: TGCAGTGCTAGCTTGGGAGTCCCAGATAGCAATCAGCCCCAGCATTTT.

The V and J genes are TRBV29-1 and TRBJ2-5, with D perhaps matching TRBD2 (6 bases). Germline values: CDR1 SQVTM, CDR2 ANQGSEA. V shed 7 bases and J shed 4 bases, with 10 bases lying between them. The CDR3 runs 11 residues. The CDR3 nucleotides are TGCAGCGCCACCGGGGGAGAGACCCAGTACTTC. Its protein is CSATGGETQYF.

CDR3 DNA: TGTGCCAGCAGCTTAGGCGGTCCACCCCTTGACACAGATACGCAGTATTTT. As protein: CASSLGGPPLDTDTQYF. The gene calls are TRBV13 and TRBJ2-3; D uncertain. The CDR3 runs to 17 residues. Germline CDR1 reads PRHDT; CDR2 reads FYEKMQ (reference sequence). Trimming pared 0 bases from V and 2 bases from J, leaving 15 bases between.

This chain connects TRBV7-9 to TRBJ2-5; 8 bases match TRBD2. The V gene's germline CDR1 is SEHNR and CDR2 FQNEAQ (reference sequence). V dropped 3 bases and J dropped 1; count of bases not matched to a gene: 7. The CDR3 covers 16 residues. The DNA of the CDR3 is TGTGCCAGCAGCTTCTCTAGCGGGCCAATCCAAGAGACCCAGTACTTC. Protein sequence: CASSFSSGPIQETQYF. Full variable domain (remainder filled in from reference TRBV7-9 and TRBJ2-5): DTGVSQNPRHKITKRGQNVTFRCDPISEHNRLYWYRQTLGQGPEFLTYFQNEAQLEKSRLLSDRFSAERPKGSFSTLEIQRTEQGDSAMYLCASSFSSGPIQETQYFGPGTRLLVL.

The chain is built from TRBV14 and TRBJ2-7; 8 positions agree with TRBD1. Germline V gene sequence: CDR1 SGHDN, CDR2 FVKESK. With V trimmed by 4 bases and J by 5 bases, 16 bases remained unmatched. The CDR3 runs 17 residues. The DNA of the CDR3 is TGTGCCAGCAGCCCAGGGAACCTCGGGACAGGAGAGAACGAGCAGTACTTC. This codes for CASSPGNLGTGENEQYF.

The chain recombines TRBV6-2 or TRBV6-3 with TRBJ2-5; the match to TRBD1 covers 7 bases. The V gene's germline CDR1 is MNHEY and CDR2 SVGEGT. The CDR3 runs 15 residues. V trimming: 2 bases; J trimming: 1 base; junction bases outside the gene matches: 4. The CDR3 coding sequence is TGTGCCAGCAGTTACCTTGGGACAGTCCAAGAGACCCAGTACTTC. Protein sequence: CASSYLGTVQETQYF.

The chain is built from TRBV20-1 and TRBJ1-2; a weak D match, TRBD1 (6 bases). With 3 bases removed from V and 2 bases from J, the gap between germline ends came to 16 bases. Germline CDR1 reads DFQATT; CDR2 reads SNEGSKA (reference sequence). This CDR3 is built from 15 residues. The CDR3 sequence: CSASISAGANYGYTF. In DNA form, the CDR3 reads TGCAGTGCTAGTATCTCGGCAGGGGCAAACTATGGCTACACCTTC.

The CDR3 coding sequence is TGTGCCAGCAGCTTATATGTGACCAGGAATGAGCAGTTCTTC. Translated: CASSLYVTRNEQFF. The chain is built from TRBV13 and TRBJ2-1, with unresolved D. Looked up from germline, CDR1 is PRHDT and CDR2 is FYEKMQ (reference sequence). Deletions cut 2 bases from V and 7 bases from J, with 12 bases between. The CDR3 is 14 residues long.

The V and J genes are TRBV7-9 and TRBJ1-5; no clear D. Trimming pared 1 base from V and 6 bases from J, leaving 13 bases between. The germline V gene has CDR1 SEHNR and CDR2 FQNEAQ (reference sequence). The CDR3 contains 15 residues. CDR3 protein: CASSLESGVGQPQHF. CDR3 bases: TGTGCCAGCAGCTTAGAGTCGGGCGTTGGTCAGCCCCAGCATTTT.

The chain recombines TRBV30 with TRBJ2-7, with D perhaps TRBD1 (6 bases). The CDR3 is 16 amino acids. V gave up 2 bases and J gave up 5 bases, with 22 bases separating them. CDR1 and CDR2 (germline): GTSNPN, SVGIG (reference sequence). CDR3 bases: TGTGCCTGGAGTTCGATCGGGACAAGTAAGGGGAACGAGCAGTACTTC. Translating gives CAWSSIGTSKGNEQYF.

This chain links TRBV20-1 with TRBJ2-3; 8 nucleotides align to TRBD2. J was trimmed by 4 bases and V by 3 bases; bases with no gene match: 6. CDR3 length: 14 amino acids. Germline CDR1 DFQATT, CDR2 SNEGSKA (reference sequence). The CDR3 nucleotides are TGCAGTGCTAGCCCGGGAGGGCCCCCAGATACGCAGTATTTT. This encodes CSASPGGPPDTQYF.